Listed here are 29 T cell receptor beta chains from one sample, sequenced in a study of shared clonotypes between healthy human individuals. Profiling relied on immunoSEQ multiplex PCR, and the TCRdb table lists in-frame clones only, not all of them. Of 490,000 or so clones in the sample, 60% to 85% are singletons; the top ten hold roughly 13%. Specimen: PBMCs. The receptors here all came from a woman aged 40 to 50 in good health. Some clones in this sample may be carry-over from other donors' samples.

The CDR3 is CASSQRTSGSTQYF. DNA of the CDR3: TGTGCCAGCAGCCAGCGGACTAGCGGCTCTACGCAGTATTTT. The chain combines TRBV11-3 with TRBJ2-3; 10 nucleotides align to TRBD2. Losses at the gene ends were 5 bases for V and 8 bases for J; bases not matched to a gene: 7. The CDR3 consists of 14 residues. Germline V CDR1 and CDR2: SGHNT, YENEEA.

This clone was detected a few times. The chain combines TRBV5-4 with TRBJ1-2; TRBD1 agrees at 7 bases. The trim removed 5 bases at V and 6 bases at J, leaving 10 bases unmatched. Germline V gene lookup returns CDR1 SGHNT and CDR2 YYREEE (reference sequence). This CDR3 spans 14 amino acids. CDR3 DNA: TGTGCCAGCAGAGAAGGGACAGACGAGCATGGCTACACCTTC. It yields the protein CASREGTDEHGYTF. The full variable domain, with the rest looked up from reference TRBV5-4 and TRBJ1-2, is ETGVTQSPTHLIKTRGQQVTLRCSSQSGHNTVSWYQQALGQGPQFIFQYYREEENGRGNFPPRFSGLQFPNYSSELNVNALELDDSALYLCASREGTDEHGYTFGSGTRLTVV.

The chain is built from TRBV5-1 and TRBJ2-1; D may be TRBD2 (6 bases). With 4 bases removed from V and 4 bases from J, the gap between germline ends came to 12 bases. The CDR3 totals 14 residues. Germline CDR1 and CDR2: SGHRS and YFSETQ. The CDR3 coding sequence is TGCGCCAGCAGCGACGCTAGCGCTTACAATGAGCAGTTCTTC. Amino acid sequence: CASSDASAYNEQFF.

This clone was observed once. V is TRBV5-1 and J is TRBJ2-7; 11 nucleotides line up with TRBD1. Germline loops: CDR1 SGHRS, CDR2 YFSETQ. There are 14 residues in the CDR3. V lost 5 bases to trimming and J lost 1 base; unmatched junction nucleotides: 2. The CDR3 bases are TGCGCCAGCAGGGGACAGGGGGATTCCTACGAGCAGTACTTC. Protein: CASRGQGDSYEQYF.

This sequence joins TRBV19 and TRBJ1-1; D is unresolved. Deletions cut 2 bases from V and 1 base from J, with 8 bases between. Germline CDR1 LNHDA, CDR2 SQIVND (reference sequence). The CDR3 spans 14 residues. The CDR3 DNA follows: TGTGCCAGTAGTATACTGGGGAGGAACACTGAAGCTTTCTTT. This gives the protein CASSILGRNTEAFF.

Remarks on this clone: A far larger clone is just one base off, so this is likely a read error. The chain has TRBV25-1 and TRBJ2-7; 11 nucleotides match TRBD1. Germline V gene lookup returns CDR1 MGHDK and CDR2 SYGVNS. CDR3 size: 15 residues. The CDR3 DNA sequence: TGTACCAGCAGTGAGTTCGGGACAGGGGGCTACGAGCAGTACTTC. Amino acids: CTSSEFGTGGYEQYF.

Comments on this clone: Other nucleotide sequences from this sample produce the same CDR3. V usage is TRBV18 and J usage is TRBJ2-1, with 11 bases fitting TRBD1. The CDR3 has 15 amino acids. Trimming took 2 bases from V and 3 from J; bases not matched to a gene: 0. Germline assignment: CDR1 KGHSH and CDR2 LQKENI. The CDR3 coding sequence is TGTGCCAGCTCACCAGGGACAGGGGGCTACAATGAGCAGTTCTTC. The encoded protein is CASSPGTGGYNEQFF.

The genes are TRBV7-8 and TRBJ1-6; no definite D call. The CDR3 totals 13 residues. Trimming left V 5 bases short and J 10 bases short, with 12 bases between. CDR1 is SGHVS and CDR2 is FQNEAQ in the germline V gene. The CDR3 coding sequence is TGTGCCAGCAGCCCCGGGAACAAGTCACCCCTCCACTTT. As protein: CASSPGNKSPLHF.

This clone was counted a few times. The CDR3 DNA sequence: TGCGCCAGCAGCTCCCCGGGTCAGGATGAAAAACTGTTTTTT. Protein: CASSSPGQDEKLFF. This sequence joins TRBV5-1 and TRBJ1-4; D ambiguous. The CDR3 runs 14 residues. Trimming shortened V by 3 bases and J by 6 bases, and 12 bases separated the two germline ends. Germline V gene data show CDR1 as SGHRS and CDR2 as YFSETQ.

As concerns this clone: It differs at one base from a far larger clone, so likely a read error. The CDR3 here is CASSSQGPYEQYF. The CDR3 DNA follows: TGTGCCAGCAGCTCCCAAGGACCCTACGAGCAGTACTTC. J is TRBJ2-7 and V is TRBV7-9; D is ambiguous. The V end was cut by 4 bases, the J end by 2 bases, with 9 bases between. The CDR3 totals 13 residues. The germline CDR1 and CDR2 sequences are SEHNR and FQNEAQ (reference sequence).

This clone was observed a handful of times. The chain recombines TRBV19 with TRBJ2-2, with TRBD2 identical over 7 bases. J lost 1 base, V lost 6 bases, and 8 bases had no gene match. Germline V lookup: CDR1 LNHDA, CDR2 SQIVND (reference sequence). The CDR3 has 16 amino acids. CDR3 sequence: CASSRPASGNTGELFF. The DNA of the CDR3 is TGTGCCAGTAGCCGCCCGGCTAGCGGGAACACCGGGGAGCTGTTTTTT.

The V and J genes are TRBV5-6 and TRBJ2-5; TRBD2 matches 14 bases. Near its end, the DNA agrees better with TRBJ2-7, so the J call may be wrong. The CDR3 has 16 amino acids. Germline values: CDR1 SGHDT, CDR2 YYEEEE. The CDR3 here is CASTNMGLAGANEQYF. The CDR3 DNA is TGTGCCAGCACCAATATGGGACTAGCGGGAGCAAACGAGCAGTACTTC.

Notes on this clone: A far bigger clonotype differs at one base, so this is likely a read error. This rearrangement joins TRBV10-3 to TRBJ2-3; 13 nucleotides line up with TRBD2. V shed 8 bases, J shed 1 base, and the junction held 0 bases outside the gene matches. The CDR3 is made up of 14 amino acids. The germline V gene encodes CDR1 ENHRY and CDR2 SYGVKD. This CDR3 reads CAIGTSGGTDTQYF. CDR3 in DNA: TGTGCCATCGGGACTAGCGGGGGCACAGATACGCAGTATTTT.

This clone has only one observation. The likely explanation is a read error, given a far larger clone one base away. This chain joins TRBV5-6 and TRBJ1-2; 11 bases align to TRBD1. The CDR3 is made up of 16 amino acids. V trimming: 3 bases; J trimming: 2 bases; junction bases outside the gene matches: 6. CDR1 is SGHDT, CDR2 YYEEEE, per germline. In DNA, the CDR3 is TGTGCCAGCAGCTGGGATGGACAGGGGGCAAACTATGGCTACACCTTC. The encoded protein is CASSWDGQGANYGYTF.

As regards this clone: A much larger clone is a single base away; this may be a read error. The chain has TRBV5-8 and TRBJ2-2; 7 bases line up with TRBD1. This CDR3 is built from 14 residues. J lost 3 bases, V lost 4 bases, and 3 bases had no gene match. Per germline, CDR1 SGHTS and CDR2 YDEGEE. This CDR3 is CASSPGTDTGELFF. The DNA of the CDR3 is TGTGCCAGCAGCCCCGGGACAGACACCGGGGAGCTGTTTTTT.

About this clone: A read error is possible here, since a much larger clone lies one base away. In the same sample, other DNA sequences code for this CDR3. The V gene is TRBV15, the J gene TRBJ2-5; D is perhaps TRBD1 (5 bases). The CDR3 loop spans 13 amino acids. Trimming stripped 6 bases from V and 5 bases from J, with 13 bases between. The germline CDR1 and CDR2 sequences are LNHNV and YYDKDF (reference sequence). The DNA of the CDR3 is TGTGCCACCAGTCAAGGGGCGTGGGAGACCCAGTACTTC. Translation gives CATSQGAWETQYF.

As to this clone: The sample has other DNA sequences that encode this CDR3 too. The chain recombines TRBV6-6 with TRBJ2-7; D unclear. V was trimmed by 5 bases and J by 1 base, leaving 6 bases between them. The V gene's germline CDR1 is MNHNY and CDR2 SVGAGI (reference sequence). The CDR3 length is 12 residues. CDR3 loop: CASSPSSYEQYF. The CDR3 bases are TGTGCCAGCAGTCCCTCGTCCTACGAGCAGTACTTC.

The chain carries TRBV19 and TRBJ2-6; perhaps TRBD1 as D (5 bases). Germline lookup yields CDR1 LNHDA and CDR2 SQIVND (reference sequence). V lost 7 bases and J lost 0, with 19 bases in between. This CDR3 region has 18 residues. DNA of the CDR3: TGTGCCAGTAAAAAGGCCCCAGGGCTAAGCTCTGGGGCCAACGTCCTGACTTTC. Its protein is CASKKAPGLSSGANVLTF.

This chain joins TRBV5-1 and TRBJ1-3; maybe TRBD1 (6 bases). The CDR3 sequence is 14 residues long. The germline CDR1 and CDR2 sequences are SGHRS and YFSETQ. The V end lost 0 bases, the J end lost 4 bases, and 8 bases lay between the germline ends. The CDR3 reads CASSLAGEGNTIYF. CDR3 coding DNA: TGCGCCAGCAGCTTGGCAGGGGAGGGAAACACCATATATTTT.

This chain joins TRBV9 and TRBJ2-5, with 11 bases identical to TRBD2. The J call may be wrong; the DNA end is better matched by TRBJ2-7. The germline CDR1 and CDR2 sequences are SGDLS and YYNGEE. CDR3 length: 15 amino acids. DNA for the CDR3: TGTGCCAGCAGCGTAGCTCCTAGCGGGAGGAACGAGCAGTACTTC. Encoded protein: CASSVAPSGRNEQYF.

As for this clone: Additional DNA sequences in this sample encode the identical CDR3. The chain uses TRBV18 and TRBJ2-1; no reliable D call. Per the germline V gene, CDR1 is KGHSH and CDR2 is LQKENI. Trimming stripped 3 bases from V and 3 bases from J, with 9 bases between. The CDR3 sequence is 14 residues long. For the CDR3, the DNA is TGTGCCAGCTCACCCGGACCGAGCTACAATGAGCAGTTCTTC. The encoded protein is CASSPGPSYNEQFF.

This chain connects TRBV4-2 to TRBJ2-5; maybe TRBD2 (7 bases). Trimming cost V 6 bases and J 3 bases, with 11 bases left between them. CDR1 LGHNA and CDR2 YNFKEQ come from the germline V gene. This CDR3 is built from 13 residues. CDR3 loop: CASSWEGEETQYF. The CDR3, as DNA: TGTGCCAGCAGTTGGGAGGGGGAAGAGACCCAGTACTTC.

Notes on this clone: The same CDR3 can be traced to other DNA sequences in this sample. The chain combines TRBV5-1 with TRBJ2-3; TRBD2 matches 9 bases. Germline lookup yields CDR1 SGHRS and CDR2 YFSETQ. This CDR3 comprises 14 residues. V shed 4 bases and J 3 bases; nucleotides not matched to a gene: 3. The CDR3 here is CASSPGLATDTQYF. The DNA for the CDR3 is TGCGCCAGCAGCCCGGGACTAGCAACAGATACGCAGTATTTT.

The J gene is TRBJ2-5, the V gene TRBV4-1; D gene ambiguous. Trimming shortened V by 1 base and J by 5 bases, and 11 bases separated the two germline ends. The CDR3 consists of 14 residues. CDR1 and CDR2 from the germline V gene are MGHRA and YSYEKL. CDR3 in DNA: TGCGCCAGCAGCCAAGTTGTGTCCGGGGAGACCCAGTACTTC. This translates into CASSQVVSGETQYF.

This clone turned up a few times. The chain combines TRBV13 with TRBJ2-7; possibly TRBD2 for D (6 bases). Trimming stripped 8 bases from V and 1 base from J, with 27 bases between. The CDR3 has 18 residues. In germline, CDR1 is PRHDT, CDR2 FYEKMQ (reference sequence). The CDR3 reads CASPSAGMFWGVSYEQYF. In DNA form, the CDR3 reads TGTGCCAGCCCCTCGGCGGGGATGTTTTGGGGGGTTTCCTACGAGCAGTACTTC.

This clone was counted only a few times. The chain has TRBV6-1 and TRBJ1-2, with a possible D match to TRBD1 (5 bases). Trimming pared 10 bases from V and 8 bases from J, leaving 20 bases between. Germline CDR1 and CDR2: MNHNS and SASEGT. The CDR3 has 13 amino acids. The CDR3 coding sequence is TGTGCCACCATAACCGGGACCTCCGCGGGCTACACCTTC. The encoded protein is CATITGTSAGYTF.

This clone was recorded only once. This chain joins TRBV5-1 and TRBJ2-7; D is uncertain. V lost 0 bases to trimming and J lost 0 bases, with 10 bases between them. This CDR3 is 15 amino acids long. The germline gives CDR1 SGHRS, CDR2 YFSETQ. The CDR3 sequence is CASSLVSRSSYEQYF. The CDR3, as DNA: TGCGCCAGCAGCTTGGTGTCTCGGAGCTCCTACGAGCAGTACTTC. The full variable domain, with the rest looked up from reference TRBV5-1 and TRBJ2-7, is KAGVTQTPRYLIKTRGQQVTLSCSPISGHRSVSWYQQTPGQGLQFLFEYFSETQRNKGNFPGRFSGRQFSNSRSEMNVSTLELGDSALYLCASSLVSRSSYEQYFGPGTRLTVT.

This clone was counted only a few times. At the DNA level, this CDR3 is encoded by other sequences in the same sample as well. This CDR3 reads CASSLGLNTGELFF. DNA for the CDR3: TGCGCCAGCAGCTTGGGACTTAACACCGGGGAGCTGTTTTTT. This chain joins TRBV5-1 and TRBJ2-2; D is unclear. Germline-derived CDR1 and CDR2 are SGHRS and YFSETQ. The CDR3 extends over 14 amino acids. Trimming took 0 bases from V and 2 from J, leaving 5 bases between them.

The chain has TRBV11-2 and TRBJ2-5, with TRBD2 matching 7 bases. This CDR3 comprises 16 residues. Germline V lookup: CDR1 SGHAT, CDR2 FQNNGV. The junction had 11 bases not matched to a gene; V was cut back by 5 bases and J by 2 bases. This chain's CDR3 is CASSEWTGTKQETQYF. The DNA for the CDR3 is TGTGCCAGCAGCGAATGGACCGGGACTAAACAAGAGACCCAGTACTTC. Combining the CDR3 with reference TRBV11-2 and TRBJ2-5 gives the whole variable domain EAGVAQSPRYKIIEKRQSVAFWCNPISGHATLYWYQQILGQGPKLLIQFQNNGVVDDSQLPKDRFSAERLKGVDSTLKIQPAKLEDSAVYLCASSEWTGTKQETQYFGPGTRLLVL.